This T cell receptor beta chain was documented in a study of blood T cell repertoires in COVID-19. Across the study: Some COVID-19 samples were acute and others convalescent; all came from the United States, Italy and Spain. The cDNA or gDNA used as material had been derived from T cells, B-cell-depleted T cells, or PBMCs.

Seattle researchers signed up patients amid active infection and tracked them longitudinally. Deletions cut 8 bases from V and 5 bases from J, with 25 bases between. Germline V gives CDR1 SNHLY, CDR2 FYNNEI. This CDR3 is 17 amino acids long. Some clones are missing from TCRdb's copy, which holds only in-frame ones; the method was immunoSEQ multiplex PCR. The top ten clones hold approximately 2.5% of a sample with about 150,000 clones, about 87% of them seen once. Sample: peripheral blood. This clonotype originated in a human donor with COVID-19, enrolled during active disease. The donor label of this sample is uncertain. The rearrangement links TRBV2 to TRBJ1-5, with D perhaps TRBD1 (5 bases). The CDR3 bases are TGTGCCAGCCGGAGGGGCCGGTCAGTTTTAAGGGATCAGCCCCAGCATTTT. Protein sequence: CASRRGRSVLRDQPQHF.